This TCR beta chain was observed in a study of beta chain features in type 1 diabetes. General study results and limits: For type 1 diabetes patients, VDJ junctions showed fewer insertions and more deletions. All four CD4+ subsets of Type 1 diabetes patients contained TCRB CDR3s that were moderately but significantly shorter.

Trimming took 5 bases from V and 3 from J; bases not matched to a gene: 6. CDR3 length equals 15 residues. Germline V gives CDR1 SGHAT, CDR2 FQNNGV. A note on this clone: What it recognizes is unknown.

Expressed TCRB transcripts were sequenced because the entire RNA isolate underwent reverse transcription. This table comes from immunoSEQ multiplex PCR, and its TCRdb copy is limited to in-frame clones, with some not included. The table includes about 280,000 clones, 15% detected once. What was sequenced was naive CD4+ T cells from blood. This clonotype was sampled from a man aged 18 to 29 with type 1 diabetes. V usage is TRBV11-2 and J usage is TRBJ2-7; TRBD1 agrees at 11 bases. The CDR3 nucleotides read TGTGCCAGCAGCGGGGGGACAGGGGGTTTCTACGAGCAGTACTTC. Protein sequence: CASSGGTGGFYEQYF.